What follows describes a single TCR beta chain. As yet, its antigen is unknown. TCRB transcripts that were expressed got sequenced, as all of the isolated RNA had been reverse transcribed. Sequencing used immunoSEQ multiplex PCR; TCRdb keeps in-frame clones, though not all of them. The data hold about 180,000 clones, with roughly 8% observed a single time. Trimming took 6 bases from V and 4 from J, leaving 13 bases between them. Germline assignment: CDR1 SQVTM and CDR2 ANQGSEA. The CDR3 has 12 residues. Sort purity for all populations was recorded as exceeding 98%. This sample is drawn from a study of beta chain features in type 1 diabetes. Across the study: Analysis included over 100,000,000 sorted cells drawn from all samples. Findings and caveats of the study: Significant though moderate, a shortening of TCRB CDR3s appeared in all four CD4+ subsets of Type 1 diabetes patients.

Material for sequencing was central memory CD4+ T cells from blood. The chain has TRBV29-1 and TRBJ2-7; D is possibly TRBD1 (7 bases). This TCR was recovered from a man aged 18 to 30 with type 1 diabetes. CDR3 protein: CSVRGTVYEQYF. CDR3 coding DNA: TGCAGCGTCCGGGGGACAGTTTACGAGCAGTACTTC.